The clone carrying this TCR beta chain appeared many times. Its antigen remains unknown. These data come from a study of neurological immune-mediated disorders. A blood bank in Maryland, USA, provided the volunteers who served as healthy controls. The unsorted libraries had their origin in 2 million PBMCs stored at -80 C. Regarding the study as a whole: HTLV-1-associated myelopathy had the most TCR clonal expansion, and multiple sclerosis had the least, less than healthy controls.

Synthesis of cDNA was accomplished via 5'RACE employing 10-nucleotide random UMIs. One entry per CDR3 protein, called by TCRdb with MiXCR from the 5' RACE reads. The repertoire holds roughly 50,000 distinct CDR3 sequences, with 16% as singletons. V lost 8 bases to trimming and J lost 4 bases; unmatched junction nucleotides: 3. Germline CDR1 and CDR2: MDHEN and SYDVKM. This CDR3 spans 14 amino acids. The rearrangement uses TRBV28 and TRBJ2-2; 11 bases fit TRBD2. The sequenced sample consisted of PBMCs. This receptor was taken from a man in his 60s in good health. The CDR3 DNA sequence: TGTGCCAGCGTAGCGGGAGGGCCCACCGGGGAGCTGTTTTTT. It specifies CASVAGGPTGELFF.